One T cell receptor beta chain is described in this entry. Its antigen is undetermined. The source of the sample is a study of draining lymph node invasion in breast cancer. Study-level findings and limits: Tregs appeared more clonally expanded than Tconvs in all tissues. Same TCR in Treg and Tconv subsets: suggestive, not proof, of shared origin. Some of the top 100 tumor clones appeared in invaded and non-invaded nodes, suggesting recirculation. Top-100 tumor clone tracking could be done for just a couple of patients.

Per germline, CDR1 MDHEN and CDR2 SYDVKM. CDR3 length: 14 amino acids. V dropped 3 bases and J dropped 1 base, with 9 bases sitting between them. TCRdb processed the bulk RNA-seq reads anew with MiXCR; each CDR3 protein has one entry. The sample yields about 2,400 distinct CDR3 sequences, 80% to 90% seen once. Memory conventional CD4 T cells were sorted as CD4+ CD45RA- CD25- cells. The V call is TRBV28, the J call TRBJ1-1; no definite D call. The specimen was sorted memory CD4+ effector T cells from a lymph node. The receptor was isolated from a female donor with luminal breast cancer. In nucleotides, the CDR3 is TGTGCCAGCAGTTTGAATCCACCGAACACTGAAGCTTTCTTT. It is translated as CASSLNPPNTEAFF.